This entry features one T cell receptor (beta chain) sequence. The use of a sample-barcoded 5' primer and a J-beta primer mix characterized a second PCR of roughly 6 to 11 cycles. Researchers report that each sample yielded at least 3 million CDR3-containing paired-end reads. One entry per CDR3 protein results from TCRdb running MiXCR on the 5' RACE reads. The sample has about 600,000 distinct CDR3 sequences, around 48% seen once; the top ten hold approximately 25%. The data originate from a study of blood T cells in healthy people across ages. The V end was cut by 2 bases, the J end by 13 bases, with 15 bases between. Per the germline V gene, CDR1 is MNHEY and CDR2 is SVGAGI. The CDR3 extends over 13 amino acids. About 10 milliliters of peripheral blood were drawn from each donor into EDTA-treated tubes.

The sequenced sample was blood. This sequence was found in an elderly man in good health. The gene calls are TRBV6-5 and TRBJ2-1; D possibly corresponds to TRBD2 (7 bases). CDR3 bases: TGTGCCAGCAGTTACCAGGGGCGGGAGACCCAGTTCTTC. Amino acids: CASSYQGRETQFF.